This is a list of T cell receptor beta chains from one sample in a study of OX40 agonist ivuxolimab in advanced cancers. Data came from immunoSEQ multiplex PCR; TCRdb stores just in-frame clones and leaves some out. Seen here are about 47,000 clones, under 90% observed once, and the top ten hold approximately 24%. The sample consisted of CD4+ or CD8+ T cells sorted from blood, taken in a trial of the OX40 agonist ivuxolimab. Receptors were obtained from an adult with an advanced solid tumor such as melanoma, head and neck, liver or kidney cancer. The CDR3 runs from the conserved cysteine through the conserved F or W. The order of the fields is V gene, J gene, D gene, clone size, CDR3 DNA, CDR3 protein. The D gene is left open where the match is weak. Size tells how often a clone was seen (once, few, many) or the class of an expanded clone, and some rows leave it out.

TRBV7-9	TRBJ2-7	NA	NA	TGTGCCAGCACCCAAAACTACGAGCAGTACTTC	CASTQNYEQYF
TRBV2	TRBJ2-7	NA	NA	TGTGCCATATCTAGACAGGAGAGCTCCTACGAGCAGTACTTC	CAISRQESSYEQYF
TRBV6-6	TRBJ1-2	NA	once	TGTGCCAGCAGTTCCACGGACTTATTAGGAGGCTACACCTTC	CASSSTDLLGGYTF
TRBV5-6	TRBJ1-2	NA	NA	TGTGCCAGCAGCTTCGGACGGTATGGCTACACCTTC	CASSFGRYGYTF
TRBV4-2	TRBJ1-1	NA	NA	TGTGCCAGCAGCCAAGTCAGGAACACTGAAGCTTTCTTT	CASSQVRNTEAFF
TRBV27	TRBJ2-1	TRBD2	NA	TGTGCCAGCATTGTGACTAGCGGGGCCTACAATGAGCAGTTCTTC	CASIVTSGAYNEQFF
TRBV10-2	TRBJ1-2	NA	NA	TGCGCCAGCAGGGAGACAGACGGCCTTCGGGGCTATGGCTACACCTTC	CASRETDGLRGYGYTF
TRBV7-6	TRBJ1-3	NA	NA	TGTGCCAGCAGCTTAGGTGGGGATTCTGGAAACACCATATATTTT	CASSLGGDSGNTIYF
TRBV27	TRBJ2-7	TRBD2	once	TGTGCCAGCAGTTTGGGGGGGGGACGCTACGAGCAGTACTTC	CASSLGGGRYEQYF
TRBV11-2	TRBJ1-6	NA	NA	TGTGCCAGCAGCTTAGATCGAAGGACCTATAATTCACCCCTCCACTTT	CASSLDRRTYNSPLHF
TRBV27	TRBJ1-1	NA	NA	TGTGCCAGCAGTAGACTCGCGGACTCTGAAGCTTTCTTT	CASSRLADSEAFF
TRBV23-1	TRBJ1-2	NA	NA	TGCGCCAGCAGTATTCGTGGTAGAGGTGGCTACACCTTC	CASSIRGRGGYTF
TRBV19	TRBJ2-1	TRBD1	NA	TGTGCCAGTAGTATCGGGACAGACTCCTACAATGAGCAGTTCTTC	CASSIGTDSYNEQFF
TRBV27	TRBJ2-2	TRBD1	NA	TGTGCCAGCAGTTTTTCAAGACAGGGGGGGAACACCGGGGAGCTGTTTTTT	CASSFSRQGGNTGELFF
TRBV9	TRBJ2-5	NA	NA	TGTGCCAGCAGCGTAGGCGGGGAGCAAGAGACCCAGTACTTC	CASSVGGEQETQYF
TRBV5-5	TRBJ2-7	NA	NA	TGTGCCAGCATCTCGACGAGTCTCGGCGAGCAGTACTTC	CASISTSLGEQYF
TRBV5-5	TRBJ1-1	TRBD1	few	TGTGCCAGCAGCGCGACAGGGGCTGAAGCTTTCTTT	CASSATGAEAFF
TRBV4-1	TRBJ2-3	NA	NA	TGCGCCAGCAGCCAAGGGGACCTTGATACGCAGTATTTT	CASSQGDLDTQYF
TRBV13	TRBJ2-2	NA	NA	TGTGCCAGCAGCTTCCCGAACACCGGGGAGCTGTTTTTT	CASSFPNTGELFF
TRBV9	TRBJ1-1	TRBD1	NA	TGTGCCAGCAGCGCCTGGACAGGGGGCACTGAAGCTTTCTTT	CASSAWTGGTEAFF
TRBV5-1	TRBJ2-7	NA	NA	TGCGCCAGCAGCTTAGGGGTCGGCTACGAGCAGTACTTC	CASSLGVGYEQYF
TRBV9	TRBJ1-4	NA	NA	TGTGCCAGCAGCGTAGAGGGACGGATTAATGAAAAACTGTTTTTT	CASSVEGRINEKLFF
TRBV19	TRBJ1-5	NA	once	TGTGCCAGTAGTATGACGGGGGGCACGGGCAATCAGCCCCAGCATTTT	CASSMTGGTGNQPQHF
TRBV27	TRBJ1-2	NA	NA	TGTGCCAGCAGTCCCCTAACGTCCAGAACCGATAGCTACACCTTC	CASSPLTSRTDSYTF
TRBV9	TRBJ2-3	NA	NA	TGTGCCAGCAGCGCCGGGCCTGGAAACACAGATACGCAGTATTTT	CASSAGPGNTDTQYF
TRBV9	TRBJ2-2	NA	NA	TGTGCCAGCAGCGTTGGGGGCGGGAGTAAAACCGGGGAGCTGTTTTTT	CASSVGGGSKTGELFF
TRBV21-1	TRBJ1-2	NA	NA	TGTGCCAGCAGCAGTGTAGGCAGGGGGCGCGTTGCCCATGGCTACACCTTC	CASSSVGRGRVAHGYTF
TRBV5-1	TRBJ1-2	NA	NA	TGCGCCAGCAGCTTGGGGGGTCTTGGCTACACCTTC	CASSLGGLGYTF
TRBV5-1	TRBJ2-3	NA	NA	TGCGCCAGCAGCTTGGCGAGGGGGGGACCGAACACAGATACGCAGTATTTT	CASSLARGGPNTDTQYF
TRBV27	TRBJ1-4	NA	NA	TGTGCCAGCAGTTTATATGGGGATGAGAGGGCAACTAATGAAAAACTGTTTTTT	CASSLYGDERATNEKLFF
TRBV29-1	TRBJ2-7	TRBD2	NA	TGCAGCGTTGAAGACGGACTAGCGGGAGAGGGCGAGCAGTACTTC	CSVEDGLAGEGEQYF
TRBV4-1	TRBJ2-7	NA	NA	TGCGCCAGCAGCCAAGATAACAGCTACGAGCAGTACTTC	CASSQDNSYEQYF
TRBV6-5	TRBJ1-1	TRBD1	NA	TGTGCCAGCAGTTACAGGGGGCTAAGGACTGAAGCTTTCTTT	CASSYRGLRTEAFF